The rows below give T cell receptor beta chains drawn from one sample of a study of OX40 agonist ivuxolimab in advanced cancers. Here immunoSEQ multiplex PCR was the method, and the copy in TCRdb shows in-frame clones only, minus some. The sample yields around 30,000 clones, over 85% seen once. The sequenced sample was CD4+ or CD8+ T cells sorted from blood, obtained in a trial of the OX40 agonist ivuxolimab. These receptors were obtained from an adult with an advanced solid tumor such as melanoma, head and neck, liver or kidney cancer. Both conserved end residues are part of each CDR3. A D gene is named only where the DNA matches it firmly. Clone size is given for some rows only: seen once, a few or many times, or a class if the clone is expanded.

v_gene: TRBV5-1
j_gene: TRBJ2-7
d_gene: -
abundance: -
CDR3nt: TGCGCCAGCAGCTTGGCGTGGACTAACTCCTACGAGCAGTACTTC
CDR3aa: CASSLAWTNSYEQYF

v_gene: TRBV29-1
j_gene: TRBJ1-1
d_gene: TRBD1
abundance: -
CDR3nt: TGCAGCGTCGCGGACAGGGGGAACACTGAAGCTTTCTTT
CDR3aa: CSVADRGNTEAFF

v_gene: TRBV15
j_gene: TRBJ2-1
d_gene: TRBD2
abundance: -
CDR3nt: TGTGCCACCAGCAGAGTAGCGGGGAGAAGCTCCTACAATGAGCAGTTCTTC
CDR3aa: CATSRVAGRSSYNEQFF

v_gene: TRBV5-1
j_gene: TRBJ2-1
d_gene: TRBD2
abundance: -
CDR3nt: TGCGCCAGCAGCATTAGCGGGGAGCAGTTCTTC
CDR3aa: CASSISGEQFF

v_gene: TRBV6-5
j_gene: TRBJ2-7
d_gene: TRBD1
abundance: once
CDR3nt: TGTGCCAGCAGCTCAACAGGGGGCGCCGGCTACGAGCAGTACTTC
CDR3aa: CASSSTGGAGYEQYF

v_gene: TRBV15
j_gene: TRBJ2-7
d_gene: -
abundance: -
CDR3nt: TGTGCCACCAGCAGAGATCAAACGGGGTCGCACGAGCAGTACTTC
CDR3aa: CATSRDQTGSHEQYF

v_gene: TRBV27
j_gene: TRBJ1-1
d_gene: -
abundance: -
CDR3nt: TGTGCCAGCAGTTTATTAGACAGCACTGAAGCTTTCTTT
CDR3aa: CASSLLDSTEAFF

v_gene: TRBV19
j_gene: TRBJ1-5
d_gene: TRBD1
abundance: -
CDR3nt: TGTGCCAGTAGTATACCGGACAGGGGGTCATACGTCGGGACTCAGCCCCAGCATTTT
CDR3aa: CASSIPDRGSYVGTQPQHF

v_gene: TRBV19
j_gene: TRBJ1-1
d_gene: TRBD1
abundance: -
CDR3nt: TGTGCCAGTAGTATAGCGGCAGGGGGAGGCACTGAAGCTTTCTTT
CDR3aa: CASSIAAGGGTEAFF

v_gene: TRBV19
j_gene: TRBJ1-5
d_gene: -
abundance: -
CDR3nt: TGTGCCAGTAGTATAGATTCCGGGGGTAGCTGGGCTCAGCCCCAGCATTTT
CDR3aa: CASSIDSGGSWAQPQHF

v_gene: TRBV7-9
j_gene: TRBJ2-1
d_gene: TRBD2
abundance: few
CDR3nt: TGTGCCAGCACCGAAGCGGGGGCCTACAATGAGCAGTTCTTC
CDR3aa: CASTEAGAYNEQFF

v_gene: TRBV15
j_gene: TRBJ1-5
d_gene: TRBD1
abundance: -
CDR3nt: TGTGCCACCAGCAGGGACAGGGACGGTCAGCCCCAGCATTTT
CDR3aa: CATSRDRDGQPQHF

v_gene: TRBV25-1
j_gene: TRBJ1-5
d_gene: -
abundance: -
CDR3nt: TGTGCCAGCAGCCCCTGGGACGGATCGTTTAGCAATCAGCCCCAGCATTTT
CDR3aa: CASSPWDGSFSNQPQHF

v_gene: TRBV9
j_gene: TRBJ2-2
d_gene: -
abundance: once
CDR3nt: TGTGCCAGCAGCGTAGTGGGGTCCGGGGAGCTGTTTTTT
CDR3aa: CASSVVGSGELFF

v_gene: TRBV5-6
j_gene: TRBJ2-1
d_gene: -
abundance: once
CDR3nt: TGTGCCAGCAGCTTTCAAACAGGGAGCTCCTACAATGAGCAGTTCTTC
CDR3aa: CASSFQTGSSYNEQFF

v_gene: TRBV29-1
j_gene: TRBJ2-1
d_gene: -
abundance: -
CDR3nt: TGCAGCGTGTGGGGATCCTACAATGAGCAGTTCTTC
CDR3aa: CSVWGSYNEQFF

v_gene: TRBV13
j_gene: TRBJ2-3
d_gene: -
abundance: -
CDR3nt: TGTGCCAGCAGCTTGAGGGGACCTGGAGATACGCAGTATTTT
CDR3aa: CASSLRGPGDTQYF

v_gene: TRBV7-6
j_gene: TRBJ1-4
d_gene: -
abundance: -
CDR3nt: TGTGCCAGCAGCTTAGACAGTTCAACTAATGAAAAACTGTTTTTT
CDR3aa: CASSLDSSTNEKLFF

v_gene: TRBV5-5
j_gene: TRBJ1-1
d_gene: -
abundance: once
CDR3nt: TGTGCCAGCAGTTACGGGACGAACACTGAAGCTTTCTTT
CDR3aa: CASSYGTNTEAFF

v_gene: TRBV29-1
j_gene: TRBJ2-7
d_gene: TRBD2
abundance: -
CDR3nt: TGCAGCGCTGACGGGGGGAACAACGAGCAGTACTTC
CDR3aa: CSADGGNNEQYF

v_gene: TRBV5-4
j_gene: TRBJ2-7
d_gene: TRBD2
abundance: -
CDR3nt: TGTGCCAGCAGCTTGTTTAGCGGGAGGAGCTACGAGCAGTACTTC
CDR3aa: CASSLFSGRSYEQYF

v_gene: TRBV19
j_gene: TRBJ2-7
d_gene: TRBD1
abundance: -
CDR3nt: TGTGCCAGTAGTTATGGGACAGGGGTCTCCTACGAGCAGTACTTC
CDR3aa: CASSYGTGVSYEQYF

v_gene: TRBV19
j_gene: TRBJ2-7
d_gene: TRBD1
abundance: -
CDR3nt: TGTGCCAGTAGTATCGCCGGGACAGGGCGCTACGAGCAGTACTTC
CDR3aa: CASSIAGTGRYEQYF

v_gene: TRBV4-2
j_gene: TRBJ2-7
d_gene: TRBD2
abundance: -
CDR3nt: TGTGCCAGCAGCCACACAGCGGGGGGCCAGAACTACGAGCAGTACTTC
CDR3aa: CASSHTAGGQNYEQYF

v_gene: TRBV7-6
j_gene: TRBJ2-3
d_gene: TRBD2
abundance: -
CDR3nt: TGTGCCAGCAGCTCCCTAGCGGGGGGGACTCAGGCAGATACGCAGTATTTT
CDR3aa: CASSSLAGGTQADTQYF

v_gene: TRBV6-5
j_gene: TRBJ1-5
d_gene: TRBD1
abundance: -
CDR3nt: TGTGCCAGCAGCGATGCGGACAGGGGTATACAGCCCCAGCATTTT
CDR3aa: CASSDADRGIQPQHF

v_gene: TRBV9
j_gene: TRBJ2-7
d_gene: -
abundance: -
CDR3nt: TGTGCCAGCAGCGGGGCGGGACTCTCCTACGAGCAGTACTTC
CDR3aa: CASSGAGLSYEQYF

v_gene: TRBV4-1
j_gene: TRBJ2-7
d_gene: -
abundance: -
CDR3nt: TGCGCCAGCAGCCTCCCCCAGTCCGGGGGAGTCGAGCAGTACTTC
CDR3aa: CASSLPQSGGVEQYF

v_gene: TRBV28
j_gene: TRBJ2-1
d_gene: TRBD1
abundance: -
CDR3nt: TGTGCCAGCAGTATTATCAGGGGGCTCTACAATGAGCAGTTCTTC
CDR3aa: CASSIIRGLYNEQFF

v_gene: TRBV27
j_gene: TRBJ2-1
d_gene: -
abundance: -
CDR3nt: TGTGCCAGCAGTTTATTTTCTTCTCTAGCCCATGAGCAGTTCTTC
CDR3aa: CASSLFSSLAHEQFF

v_gene: TRBV27
j_gene: TRBJ2-3
d_gene: TRBD2
abundance: -
CDR3nt: TGTGCCAGCAGTCCCGGGAGGTCCCCAGATACGCAGTATTTT
CDR3aa: CASSPGRSPDTQYF

v_gene: TRBV7-9
j_gene: TRBJ2-1
d_gene: -
abundance: once
CDR3nt: TGTGCCAGCAGCTTTCTACCCAATGAGCAGTTCTTC
CDR3aa: CASSFLPNEQFF

v_gene: TRBV7-9
j_gene: TRBJ2-7
d_gene: -
abundance: -
CDR3nt: TGTGCCAGCAGCTTAGCTAGAAACAGGGTATCCGAGCAGTACTTC
CDR3aa: CASSLARNRVSEQYF

v_gene: TRBV7-9
j_gene: TRBJ1-1
d_gene: -
abundance: -
CDR3nt: TGTGCCAGCAGCTTAGCGTCTGGAGGGGTGAACACTGAAGCTTTCTTT
CDR3aa: CASSLASGGVNTEAFF

v_gene: TRBV5-6
j_gene: TRBJ2-7
d_gene: -
abundance: -
CDR3nt: TGTGCCAGCAGCTTGGATGGGTCCTACGAGCAGTACTTC
CDR3aa: CASSLDGSYEQYF

v_gene: TRBV27
j_gene: TRBJ2-5
d_gene: TRBD1
abundance: -
CDR3nt: TGTGCCAGCAGTTTATCCTCCAGGGGGGAGACCCAGTACTTC
CDR3aa: CASSLSSRGETQYF

v_gene: TRBV28
j_gene: TRBJ1-2
d_gene: TRBD1
abundance: -
CDR3nt: TGTGCCAGCAGCTCCGGGACAGGGTTATACGGCTACACCTTC
CDR3aa: CASSSGTGLYGYTF

v_gene: TRBV13
j_gene: TRBJ2-5
d_gene: -
abundance: -
CDR3nt: TGTGCCAGCAGCCCCCGAGGTACGGGCAGTGAGACCCAGTACTTC
CDR3aa: CASSPRGTGSETQYF

v_gene: TRBV5-6
j_gene: TRBJ1-2
d_gene: -
abundance: -
CDR3nt: TGTGCCAGCAGCTTCGCGGGTGGCTACACCTTC
CDR3aa: CASSFAGGYTF

v_gene: TRBV6-1
j_gene: TRBJ2-1
d_gene: -
abundance: -
CDR3nt: TGTGCCAGCAGTGATTTCTCGAGCTCCTACAATGAGCAGTTCTTC
CDR3aa: CASSDFSSSYNEQFF

v_gene: TRBV29-1
j_gene: TRBJ1-2
d_gene: -
abundance: -
CDR3nt: TGCAGCGTTGGGACCCCCCCTGGCTACACCTTC
CDR3aa: CSVGTPPGYTF

v_gene: TRBV7-9
j_gene: TRBJ2-7
d_gene: TRBD2
abundance: -
CDR3nt: TGTGCCAGCCGAGGAACGGGGGGGCGGTACGAGCAGTACTTC
CDR3aa: CASRGTGGRYEQYF

v_gene: TRBV27
j_gene: TRBJ1-3
d_gene: -
abundance: -
CDR3nt: TGTGCCAGCAGCCCGATGCCCTGGACTGGAAACACCATATATTTT
CDR3aa: CASSPMPWTGNTIYF